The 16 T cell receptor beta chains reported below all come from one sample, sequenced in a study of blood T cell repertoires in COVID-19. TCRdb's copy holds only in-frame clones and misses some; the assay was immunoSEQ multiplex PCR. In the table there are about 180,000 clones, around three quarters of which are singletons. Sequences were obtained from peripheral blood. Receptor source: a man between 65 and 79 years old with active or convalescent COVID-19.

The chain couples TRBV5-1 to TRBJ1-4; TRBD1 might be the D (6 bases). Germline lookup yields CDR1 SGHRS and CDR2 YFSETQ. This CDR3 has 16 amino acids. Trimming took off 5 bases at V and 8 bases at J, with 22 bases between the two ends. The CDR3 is CASSSGRGGSGEKLFF. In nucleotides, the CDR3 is TGCGCCAGCAGTTCCGGAAGGGGGGGAAGTGGGGAAAAACTGTTTTTT.

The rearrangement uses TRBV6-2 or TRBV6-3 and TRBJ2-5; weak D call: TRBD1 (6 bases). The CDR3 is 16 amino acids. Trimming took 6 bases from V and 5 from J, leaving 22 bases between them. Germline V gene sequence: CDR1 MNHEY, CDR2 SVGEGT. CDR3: CASSQRQVAPGETQYF. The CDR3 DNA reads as TGTGCCAGCAGCCAGCGACAGGTCGCGCCTGGGGAGACCCAGTACTTC.

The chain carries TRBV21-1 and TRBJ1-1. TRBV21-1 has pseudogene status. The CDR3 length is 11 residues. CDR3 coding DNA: TGTGCCAGCCCTGGGAGGACTGAAGCTTTCTTT. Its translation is CASPGRTEAFF.

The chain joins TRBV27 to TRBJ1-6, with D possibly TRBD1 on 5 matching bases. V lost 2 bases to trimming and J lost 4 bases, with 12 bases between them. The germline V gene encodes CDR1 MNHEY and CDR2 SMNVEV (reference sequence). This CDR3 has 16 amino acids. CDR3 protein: CASSLKTGSYNSPLHF. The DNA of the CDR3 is TGTGCCAGCAGTTTAAAAACAGGCTCGTATAATTCACCCCTCCACTTT.

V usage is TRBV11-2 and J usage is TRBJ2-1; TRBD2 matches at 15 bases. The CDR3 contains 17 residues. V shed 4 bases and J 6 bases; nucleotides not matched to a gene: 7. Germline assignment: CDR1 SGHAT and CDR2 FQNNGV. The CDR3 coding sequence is TGTGCCAGCAGCTCAACCCCGGGACTAGCGGGAGGCAATGAGCAGTTCTTC. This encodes CASSSTPGLAGGNEQFF. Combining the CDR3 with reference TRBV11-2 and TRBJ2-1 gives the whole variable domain EAGVAQSPRYKIIEKRQSVAFWCNPISGHATLYWYQQILGQGPKLLIQFQNNGVVDDSQLPKDRFSAERLKGVDSTLKIQPAKLEDSAVYLCASSSTPGLAGGNEQFFGPGTRLTVL.

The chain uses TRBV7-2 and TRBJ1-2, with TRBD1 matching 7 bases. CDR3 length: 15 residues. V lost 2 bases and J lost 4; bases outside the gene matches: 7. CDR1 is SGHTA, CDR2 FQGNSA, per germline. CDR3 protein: CASSLQDREIYGYTF. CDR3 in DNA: TGTGCCAGCAGCTTACAAGACAGGGAGATCTATGGCTACACCTTC.

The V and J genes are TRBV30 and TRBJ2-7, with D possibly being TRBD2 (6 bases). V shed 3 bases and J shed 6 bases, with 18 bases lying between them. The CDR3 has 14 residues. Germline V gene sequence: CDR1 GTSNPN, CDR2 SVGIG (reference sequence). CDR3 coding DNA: TGTGCCTGGAGCCCTGGGGGGTTGTTAGGCGAGCAGTACTTC. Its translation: CAWSPGGLLGEQYF.

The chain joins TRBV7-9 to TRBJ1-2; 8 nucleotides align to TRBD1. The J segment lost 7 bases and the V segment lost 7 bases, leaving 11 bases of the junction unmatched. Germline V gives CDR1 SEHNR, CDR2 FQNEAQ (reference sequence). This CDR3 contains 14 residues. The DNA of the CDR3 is TGTGCCAGCATCATGACAGGGGATCATGGTGGCTACACCTTC. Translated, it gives CASIMTGDHGGYTF.

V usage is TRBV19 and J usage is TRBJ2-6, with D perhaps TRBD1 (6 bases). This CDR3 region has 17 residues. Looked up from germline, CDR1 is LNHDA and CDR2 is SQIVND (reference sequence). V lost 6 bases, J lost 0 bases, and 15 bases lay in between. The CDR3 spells CASRLTGPPSGANVLTF. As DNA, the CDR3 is TGTGCCAGTAGATTGACAGGTCCCCCCTCTGGGGCCAACGTCCTGACTTTC.

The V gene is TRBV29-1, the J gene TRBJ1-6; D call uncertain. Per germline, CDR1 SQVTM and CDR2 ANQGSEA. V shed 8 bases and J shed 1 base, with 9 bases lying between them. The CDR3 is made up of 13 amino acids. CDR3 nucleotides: TGCAGCCTGAAGGAGTCCTATAATTCACCCCTCCACTTT. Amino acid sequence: CSLKESYNSPLHF.

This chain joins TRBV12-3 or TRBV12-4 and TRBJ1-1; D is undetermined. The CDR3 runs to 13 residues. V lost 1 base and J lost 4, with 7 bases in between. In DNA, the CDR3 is TGTGCCAGCAGTTTAGGTTACAGCACTGAAGCTTTCTTT. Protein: CASSLGYSTEAFF.

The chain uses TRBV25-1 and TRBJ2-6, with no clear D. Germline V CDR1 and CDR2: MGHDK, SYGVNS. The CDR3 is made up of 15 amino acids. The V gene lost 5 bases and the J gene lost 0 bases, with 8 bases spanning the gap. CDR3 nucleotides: TGTGCCAGCAGTAAAAGAGACTCTGGGGCCAACGTCCTGACTTTC. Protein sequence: CASSKRDSGANVLTF. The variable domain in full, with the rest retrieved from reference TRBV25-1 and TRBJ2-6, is EADIYQTPRYLVIGTGKKITLECSQTMGHDKMYWYQQDPGMELHLIHYSYGVNSTEKGDLSSESTVSRIRTEHFPLTLESARPSHTSQYLCASSKRDSGANVLTFGAGSRLTVL.

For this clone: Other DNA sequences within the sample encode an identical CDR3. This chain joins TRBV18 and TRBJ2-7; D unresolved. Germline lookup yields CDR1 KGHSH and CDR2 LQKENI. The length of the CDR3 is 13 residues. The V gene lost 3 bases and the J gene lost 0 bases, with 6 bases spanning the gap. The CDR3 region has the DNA TGTGCCAGCTCACCGGGCTTCTCCTACGAGCAGTACTTC. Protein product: CASSPGFSYEQYF.

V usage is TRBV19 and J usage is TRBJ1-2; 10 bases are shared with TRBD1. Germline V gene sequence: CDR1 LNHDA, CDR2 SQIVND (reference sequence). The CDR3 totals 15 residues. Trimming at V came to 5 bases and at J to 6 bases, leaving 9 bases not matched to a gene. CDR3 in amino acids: CASSVRQGANHGYTF. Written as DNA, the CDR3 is TGTGCCAGTAGTGTACGACAGGGGGCCAATCATGGCTACACCTTC.

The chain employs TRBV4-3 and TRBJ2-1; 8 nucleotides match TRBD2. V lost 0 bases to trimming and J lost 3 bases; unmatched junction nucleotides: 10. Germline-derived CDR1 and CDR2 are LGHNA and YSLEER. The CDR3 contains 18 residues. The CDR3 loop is CASSQDLIRGGNYNEQFF. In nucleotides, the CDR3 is TGCGCCAGCAGCCAAGATTTAATCCGGGGGGGAAACTACAATGAGCAGTTCTTC.

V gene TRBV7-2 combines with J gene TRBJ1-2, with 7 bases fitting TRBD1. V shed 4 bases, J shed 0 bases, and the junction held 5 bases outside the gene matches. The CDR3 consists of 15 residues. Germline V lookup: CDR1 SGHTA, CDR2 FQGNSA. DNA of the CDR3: TGTGCCAGCAGCTGGACAGGTTCGGCTAACTATGGCTACACCTTC. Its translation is CASSWTGSANYGYTF.